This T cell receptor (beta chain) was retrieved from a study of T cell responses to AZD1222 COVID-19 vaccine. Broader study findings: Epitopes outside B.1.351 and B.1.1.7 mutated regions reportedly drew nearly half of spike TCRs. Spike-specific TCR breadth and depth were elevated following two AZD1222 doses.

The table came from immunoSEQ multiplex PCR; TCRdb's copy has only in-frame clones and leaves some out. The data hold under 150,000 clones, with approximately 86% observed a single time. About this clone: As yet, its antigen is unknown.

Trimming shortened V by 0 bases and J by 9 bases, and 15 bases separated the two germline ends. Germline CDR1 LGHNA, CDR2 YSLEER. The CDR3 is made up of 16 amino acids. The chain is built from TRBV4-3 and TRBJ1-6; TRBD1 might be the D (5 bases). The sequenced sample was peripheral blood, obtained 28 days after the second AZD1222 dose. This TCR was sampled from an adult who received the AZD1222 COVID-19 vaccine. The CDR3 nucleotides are TGCGCCAGCAGCCAAGATAGGCGGCAGGGTAGTTCACCCCTCCACTTT. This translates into CASSQDRRQGSSPLHF.